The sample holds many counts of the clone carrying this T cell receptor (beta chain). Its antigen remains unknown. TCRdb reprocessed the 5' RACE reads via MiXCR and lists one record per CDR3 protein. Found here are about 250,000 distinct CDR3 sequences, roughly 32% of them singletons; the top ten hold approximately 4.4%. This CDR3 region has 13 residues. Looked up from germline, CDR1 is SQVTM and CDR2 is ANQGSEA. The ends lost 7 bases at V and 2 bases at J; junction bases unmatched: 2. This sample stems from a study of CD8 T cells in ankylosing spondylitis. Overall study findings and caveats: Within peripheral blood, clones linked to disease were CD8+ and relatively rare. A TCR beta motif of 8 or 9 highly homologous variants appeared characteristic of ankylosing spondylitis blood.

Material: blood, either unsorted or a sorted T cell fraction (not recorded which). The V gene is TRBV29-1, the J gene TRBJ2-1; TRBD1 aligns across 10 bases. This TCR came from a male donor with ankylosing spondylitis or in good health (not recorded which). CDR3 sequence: CSAGTGAYNEQFF. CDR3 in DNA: TGCAGCGCCGGGACAGGGGCCTACAATGAGCAGTTCTTC.